This T cell receptor (beta chain) came from a study of blood T cell repertoires in COVID-19. Study in general: Samples of COVID-19 (acute and convalescent) were obtained from the United States, Italy and Spain.

CDR3 size: 15 residues. With 4 bases clipped from V and 1 base from J, the junction kept 6 bases outside the gene matches. Germline values: CDR1 SNHLY, CDR2 FYNNEI. Authors' methods: From reference gene primer amplification, estimates of nucleated cell counts were derived. Clones were read by immunoSEQ multiplex PCR, and TCRdb kept only the in-frame ones, dropping some. Clone size and the V and J calls come from that table; the DNA yielded D and trimming. The data show fewer than 180,000 clones, roughly 85% seen once. In this sample, this clone turned up once. The clonotype comes from a man between 65 and 85 years old with acute or convalescent COVID-19. The sample was peripheral blood. The V and J genes are TRBV2 and TRBJ1-1; 7 bases map to TRBD1. In DNA form, the CDR3 reads TGTGCCAGCAGTGCCGGGACAGTCCGGAACACTGAAGCTTTCTTT. Its translation is CASSAGTVRNTEAFF. Full variable domain (outside the CDR3, taken from reference TRBV2 and TRBJ1-1): EPEVTQTPSHQVTQMGQEVILRCVPISNHLYFYWYRQILGQKVEFLVSFYNNEISEKSEIFDDQFSVERPDGSNFTLKIRSTKLEDSAMYFCASSAGTVRNTEAFFGQGTRLTVV.